The present TCR beta chain was sequenced within a study of CD8 T cells in Susac syndrome. Points on this clonotype: Its specificity is not known.

Looked up from germline, CDR1 is DFQATT and CDR2 is SNEGSKA (reference sequence). The CDR3 totals 14 residues. Between the trimmed V and J ends, which lost 6 bases and 0 bases, there was a span of 12 bases. RNA was extracted with the RNeasy kit, and a quantity of roughly 0.5 to 1 ug was reverse transcribed using random hexamers. The TCR beta CDR3 was amplified by immunoSEQ multiplex PCR across 54 Vbeta, 13 Jbeta. TCRdb redid the calling of the immunoSEQ multiplex PCR reads with MiXCR, one entry per CDR3 protein. The data show around 80,000 distinct CDR3 sequences, with approximately 94% seen just once and 0.4% to 0.55% held by the top ten. The study, taken as a whole, reports: The authors acknowledged that their TCR sequencing and HLA analysis involved a relatively small number of individuals.

In blood CD8+ and CD4+ T cells, TCR beta underwent sequencing. TEMRA cells were FACS-enriched, while CD8+ and CD4+ T cells were negatively isolated. The sample taken for sequencing was CD8+ T cells from PBMCs. The sequence came from a human donor with Susac syndrome. The chain recombines TRBV20-1 with TRBJ2-1, with D perhaps given as TRBD1 or TRBD2 (5 bases each). CDR3 loop: CSAGDRGSYNEQFF. The CDR3 DNA reads TGCAGTGCAGGGGACCGGGGCTCCTACAATGAGCAGTTCTTC.